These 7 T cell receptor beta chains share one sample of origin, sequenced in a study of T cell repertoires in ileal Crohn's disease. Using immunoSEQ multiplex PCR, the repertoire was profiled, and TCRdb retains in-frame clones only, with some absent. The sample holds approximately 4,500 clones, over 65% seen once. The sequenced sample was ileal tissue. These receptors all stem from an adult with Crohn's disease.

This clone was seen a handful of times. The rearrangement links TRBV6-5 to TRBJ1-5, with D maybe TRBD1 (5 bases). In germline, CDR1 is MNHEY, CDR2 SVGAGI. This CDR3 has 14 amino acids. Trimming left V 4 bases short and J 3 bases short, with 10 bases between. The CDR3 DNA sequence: TGTGCCAGCAGTTCCGCAGGGTTCAATCAGCCCCAGCATTTT. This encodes CASSSAGFNQPQHF.

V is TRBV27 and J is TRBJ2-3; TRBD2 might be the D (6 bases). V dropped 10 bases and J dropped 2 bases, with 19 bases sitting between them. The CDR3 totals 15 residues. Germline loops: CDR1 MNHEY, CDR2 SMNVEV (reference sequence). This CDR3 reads CATQPGGRATDTQYF. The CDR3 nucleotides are TGTGCCACCCAGCCCGGGGGTCGGGCCACAGATACGCAGTATTTT.

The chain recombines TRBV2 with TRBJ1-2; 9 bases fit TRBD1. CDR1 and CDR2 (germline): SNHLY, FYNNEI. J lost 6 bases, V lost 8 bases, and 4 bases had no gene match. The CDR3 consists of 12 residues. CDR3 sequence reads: CASEGTGHGYTF. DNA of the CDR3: TGTGCCAGCGAAGGGACAGGGCATGGCTACACCTTC. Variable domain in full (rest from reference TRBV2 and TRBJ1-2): EPEVTQTPSHQVTQMGQEVILRCVPISNHLYFYWYRQILGQKVEFLVSFYNNEISEKSEIFDDQFSVERPDGSNFTLKIRSTKLEDSAMYFCASEGTGHGYTFGSGTRLTVV.

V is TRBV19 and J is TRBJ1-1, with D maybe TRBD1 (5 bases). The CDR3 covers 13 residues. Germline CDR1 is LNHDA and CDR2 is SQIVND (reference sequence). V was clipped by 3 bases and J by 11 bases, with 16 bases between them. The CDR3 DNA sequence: TGTGCCAGTAGTATGAACGGGGGGAGTCTGGCTTTCTTT. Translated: CASSMNGGSLAFF.

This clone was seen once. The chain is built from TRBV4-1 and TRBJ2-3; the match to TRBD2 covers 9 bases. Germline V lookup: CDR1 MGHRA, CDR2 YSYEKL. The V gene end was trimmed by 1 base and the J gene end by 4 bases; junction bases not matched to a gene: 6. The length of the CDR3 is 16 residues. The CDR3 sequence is CASSQGLAGSADTQYF. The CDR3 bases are TGCGCCAGCAGCCAAGGGCTAGCGGGATCGGCAGATACGCAGTATTTT.

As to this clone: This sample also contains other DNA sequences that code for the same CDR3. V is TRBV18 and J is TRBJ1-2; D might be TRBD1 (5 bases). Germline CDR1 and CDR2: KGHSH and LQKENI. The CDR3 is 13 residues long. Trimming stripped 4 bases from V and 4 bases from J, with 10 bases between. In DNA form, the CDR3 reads TGTGCCAGCTCACGGTCGGACACCTATGGCTACACCTTC. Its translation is CASSRSDTYGYTF. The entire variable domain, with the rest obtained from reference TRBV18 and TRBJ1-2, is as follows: NAGVMQNPRHLVRRRGQEARLRCSPMKGHSHVYWYRQLPEEGLKFMVYLQKENIIDESGMPKERFSAEFPKEGPSILRIQQVVRGDSAAYFCASSRSDTYGYTFGSGTRLTVV.

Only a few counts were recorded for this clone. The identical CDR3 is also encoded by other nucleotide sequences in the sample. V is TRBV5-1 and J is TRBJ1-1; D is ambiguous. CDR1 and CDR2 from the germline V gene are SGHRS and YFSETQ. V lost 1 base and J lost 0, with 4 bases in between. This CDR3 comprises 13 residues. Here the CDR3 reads CASSLTVNTEAFF. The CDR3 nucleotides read TGCGCCAGCAGCTTGACTGTGAACACTGAAGCTTTCTTT. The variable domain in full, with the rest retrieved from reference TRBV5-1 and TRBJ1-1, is KAGVTQTPRYLIKTRGQQVTLSCSPISGHRSVSWYQQTPGQGLQFLFEYFSETQRNKGNFPGRFSGRQFSNSRSEMNVSTLELGDSALYLCASSLTVNTEAFFGQGTRLTVV.